These T cell receptor beta chains were read from a single sample in a study of T cell repertoires in aging, cancer and after chemotherapy. One entry per CDR3 protein, called by TCRdb with MiXCR from the multiplex PCR reads. Of about 13,000 distinct CDR3 sequences in the sample, approximately 25% were seen once. The sequenced sample was blood. The source of these receptors is a human donor in good health. Both conserved end residues are part of each CDR3. A D gene is named only where the DNA matches it firmly. Expanded clones are given a class, and other clones once, few, many or no size at all.

D	J	size	V	DNA	CDR3
TRBD2	TRBJ2-2	few	TRBV7-9	TGTGCCAGCAGCCCTAGCGGGGGGCCTAACACCGGGGAGCTGTTTTTT	CASSPSGGPNTGELFF
TRBD1	TRBJ1-2	many	TRBV28	TGTGCCAGCAGGAGGGGGCGGGACTATGGCTACACCTTC	CASRRGRDYGYTF
NA	TRBJ1-1	NA	TRBV4-3	TGCGCCAGCAGCCAGGGCTCGGGGGGCGGGACTGAAGCTTTCTTT	CASSQGSGGGTEAFF
NA	TRBJ1-1	NA	TRBV10-1	TGCGCCAGCAGTGAGTCCGTGAGGGCTGGGACTGAAGCTTTCTTT	CASSESVRAGTEAFF
NA	TRBJ2-7	few	TRBV20-1	TGCAGTGCTAGGAAGGGGGCGGGGGAGCAGTACTTC	CSARKGAGEQYF
NA	TRBJ2-5	few	TRBV6-5	TGTGCCAGCAGCCCCCGGACAGTTTTCGGAGAGACCCAGTACTTC	CASSPRTVFGETQYF
NA	TRBJ1-2	NA	TRBV27	TGTGCCACTTCACGGGGTGGAAACCCCTATGGCTACACCTTC	CATSRGGNPYGYTF
NA	TRBJ1-1	NA	TRBV7-2	TGTGCCAGCAGCTTCCGATGGGGGGGTGAAGCTTTCTTT	CASSFRWGGEAFF
TRBD1	TRBJ2-7	few	TRBV30	TGTGCTTGGGACAGGGCCTACGAGCAGTACTTC	CAWDRAYEQYF
TRBD1	TRBJ2-1	medium-sized	TRBV24-1	TGTGCCACCAGTGATACGGACAGGGGAACCTACAATGAGCAGTTCTTC	CATSDTDRGTYNEQFF
NA	TRBJ2-1	few	TRBV11-2	TGTGCCAGCAGCTTGGGTAATGAGGTTAGCTCCTACAATGAGCAGTTCTTC	CASSLGNEVSSYNEQFF
TRBD2	TRBJ2-1	few	TRBV14	TGTGCCAGCAGCCAAGCAGCGGGGGGGCCGGCCAATGAGCAGTTCTTC	CASSQAAGGPANEQFF
NA	TRBJ1-2	many	TRBV6-5	TGTGCCAGCAGGAACAGGGCAGGGAACTATGGCTACACCTTC	CASRNRAGNYGYTF
TRBD1	TRBJ2-1	NA	TRBV20-1	TGCAGTGCTAGAGTAAGGCAGGGGGCTAGGAATGAGCAGTTCTTC	CSARVRQGARNEQFF
NA	TRBJ1-2	NA	TRBV28	TGTGCCAGCAGTAATAACTATGGCTACACCTTC	CASSNNYGYTF
NA	TRBJ2-7	few	TRBV6-2/TRBV6-3	TGTGCCAGCAGAAGGGCGAGCTCCTACGAGCAGTACTTC	CASRRASSYEQYF
NA	TRBJ2-1	NA	TRBV5-1	TGCGCCAGCAGCCCGGGGGGCCCGGGGGTTGAGCAGTTCTTC	CASSPGGPGVEQFF
TRBD1	TRBJ1-1	NA	TRBV6-5	TGTGCCAGCAGTGTAGCCGGGACAGGGAACACTGAAGCTTTCTTT	CASSVAGTGNTEAFF
TRBD1	TRBJ1-6	NA	TRBV12-3/TRBV12-4	TGTGCCAGCAGCCTCGGGGACAGGGTAGAATCGGGATCACCCCTCCACTTT	CASSLGDRVESGSPLHF
NA	TRBJ1-1	NA	TRBV5-8	TGTGCCAGCAGCTTGGGACAGTGGATCACTGAAGCTTTCTTT	CASSLGQWITEAFF
NA	TRBJ1-2	NA	TRBV27	TGTGCCAGCAGTTTATCGGGGGGTGGTAAGGGCTACACCTTC	CASSLSGGGKGYTF
NA	TRBJ1-3	few	TRBV27	TGTGCCAGCAGTTTTGGGGTGGGAAACACCATATATTTT	CASSFGVGNTIYF
TRBD2	TRBJ2-5	NA	TRBV5-5	TGTGCCAGCAGCGAAGGGCCTAGCGGGGCGGCCCAAGAGACCCAGTACTTC	CASSEGPSGAAQETQYF
NA	TRBJ1-4	NA	TRBV4-2	TGTGCCAGCAGCCACGAACCGGGACAATTTAATGAAAAACTGTTTTTT	CASSHEPGQFNEKLFF
TRBD2	TRBJ2-1	few	TRBV7-2	TGTGCCAGCAGCGCGTCCGGGACTAGCAAATACAATGAGCAGTTCTTC	CASSASGTSKYNEQFF
NA	TRBJ2-3	NA	TRBV5-1	TGCGCCAGCAGCTTAACTCCTTTTAGCACAGATACGCAGTATTTT	CASSLTPFSTDTQYF
NA	TRBJ2-3	few	TRBV7-9	TGTGCTAGCAGCGTTGATCGGGGAGATACGCAGTATTTT	CASSVDRGDTQYF
NA	TRBJ2-1	few	TRBV7-6	TGTGCCAGCAGCTTAGATGACAGCTCCTACAATGAGCAGTTCTTC	CASSLDDSSYNEQFF
TRBD1	TRBJ1-6	NA	TRBV19	TGTGCCAGTAGTTCCCCCACCCGACAGGGACCCTTCTCCTATAATTCACCCCTCCACTTT	CASSSPTRQGPFSYNSPLHF
TRBD2	TRBJ2-5	few	TRBV20-1	TGCAGTGCGGGAATAGCGGGGGGTCGTCAAGAGACCCAGTACTTC	CSAGIAGGRQETQYF
TRBD1	TRBJ1-2	NA	TRBV5-4	TGTGCCAGCAGCTCCGGGACAGGAGGGACCTATGGCTACACCTTC	CASSSGTGGTYGYTF